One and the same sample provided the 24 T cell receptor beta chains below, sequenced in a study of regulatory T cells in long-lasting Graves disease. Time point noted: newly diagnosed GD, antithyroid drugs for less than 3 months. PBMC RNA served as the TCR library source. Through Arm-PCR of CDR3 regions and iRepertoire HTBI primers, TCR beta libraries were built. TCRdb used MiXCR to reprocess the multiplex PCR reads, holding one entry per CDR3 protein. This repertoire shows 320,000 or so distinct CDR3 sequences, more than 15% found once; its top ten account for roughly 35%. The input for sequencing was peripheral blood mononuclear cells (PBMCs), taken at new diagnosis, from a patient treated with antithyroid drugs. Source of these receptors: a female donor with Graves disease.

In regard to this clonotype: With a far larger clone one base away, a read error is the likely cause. This chain's CDR3 is CACTKTGTTRHNEQFF. The CDR3 DNA reads as TGTGCCTGTACAAAAACCGGGACTACAAGGCATAATGAGCAGTTCTTC. This rearrangement joins TRBV7-2 to TRBJ2-5, with 7 bases lining up with TRBD2. The J call may not be correct, given that the DNA end is closer to TRBJ2-1. This CDR3 is built from 16 residues. Germline CDR1 SGHTA, CDR2 FQGNSA.

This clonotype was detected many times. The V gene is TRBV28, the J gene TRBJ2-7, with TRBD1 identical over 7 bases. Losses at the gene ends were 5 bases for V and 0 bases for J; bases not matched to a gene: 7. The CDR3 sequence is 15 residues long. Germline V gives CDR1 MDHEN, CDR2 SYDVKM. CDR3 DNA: TGTGCCAGCAGTACCGGGACAGTAACCTCCTACGAGCAGTACTTC. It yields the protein CASSTGTVTSYEQYF.

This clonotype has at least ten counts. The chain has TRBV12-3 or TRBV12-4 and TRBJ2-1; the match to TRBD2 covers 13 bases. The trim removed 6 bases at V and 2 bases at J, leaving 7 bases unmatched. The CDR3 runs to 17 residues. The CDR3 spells CASRAGTSGTTYNEQFF. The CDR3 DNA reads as TGTGCCAGCAGAGCCGGGACTAGCGGGACGACCTACAATGAGCAGTTCTTC.

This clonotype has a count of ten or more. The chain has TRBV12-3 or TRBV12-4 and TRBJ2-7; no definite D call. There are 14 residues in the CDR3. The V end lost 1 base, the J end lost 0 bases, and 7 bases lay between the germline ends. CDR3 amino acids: CASSLVAPSYEQYF. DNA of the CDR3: TGTGCCAGCAGTTTAGTTGCCCCCTCCTACGAGCAGTACTTC.

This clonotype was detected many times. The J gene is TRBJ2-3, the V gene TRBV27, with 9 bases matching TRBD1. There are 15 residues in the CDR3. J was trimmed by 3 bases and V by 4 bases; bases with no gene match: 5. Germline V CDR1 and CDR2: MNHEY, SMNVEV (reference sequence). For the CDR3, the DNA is TGTGCCAGCAGTTATTGGACAGGGGCAACAGATACGCAGTATTTT. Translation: CASSYWTGATDTQYF.

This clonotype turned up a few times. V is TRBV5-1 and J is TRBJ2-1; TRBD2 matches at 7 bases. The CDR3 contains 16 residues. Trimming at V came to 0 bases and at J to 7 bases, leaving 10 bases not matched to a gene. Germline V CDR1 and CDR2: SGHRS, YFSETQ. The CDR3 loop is CASSLVSREPPNEQFF. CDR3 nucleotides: TGCGCCAGCAGCTTGGTCTCGCGGGAGCCCCCAAATGAGCAGTTCTTC.

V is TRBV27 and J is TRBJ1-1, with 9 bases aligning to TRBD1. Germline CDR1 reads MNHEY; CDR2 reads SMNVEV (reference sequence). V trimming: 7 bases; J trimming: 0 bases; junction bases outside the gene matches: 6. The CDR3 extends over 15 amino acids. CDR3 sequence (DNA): TGTGCCAGCATGGACAGGGGATCCTTGAACACTGAAGCTTTCTTT. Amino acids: CASMDRGSLNTEAFF.

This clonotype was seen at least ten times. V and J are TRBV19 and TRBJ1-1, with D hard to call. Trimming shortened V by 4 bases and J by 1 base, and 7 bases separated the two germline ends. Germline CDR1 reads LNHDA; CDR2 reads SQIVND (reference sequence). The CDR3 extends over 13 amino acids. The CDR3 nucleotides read TGTGCCAGTAGTAATCCCCCGAACACTGAAGCTTTCTTT. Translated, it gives CASSNPPNTEAFF.

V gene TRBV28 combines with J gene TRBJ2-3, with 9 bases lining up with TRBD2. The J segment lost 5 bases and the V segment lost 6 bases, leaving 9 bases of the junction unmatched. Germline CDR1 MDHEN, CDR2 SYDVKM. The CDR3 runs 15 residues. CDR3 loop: CASSSPGTSLDTQYF. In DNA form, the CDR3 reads TGTGCCAGCAGCTCCCCCGGGACTAGCTTAGATACGCAGTATTTT. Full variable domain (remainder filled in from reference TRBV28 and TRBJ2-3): DVKVTQSSRYLVKRTGEKVFLECVQDMDHENMFWYRQDPGLGLRLIYFSYDVKMKEKGDIPEGYSVSREKKERFSLILESASTNQTSMYLCASSSPGTSLDTQYFGPGTRLTVL.

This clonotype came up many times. In nucleotides, the CDR3 is TGTGCCAGCAGTGAGGGGAACACTGAAGCTTTCTTT. Its translation: CASSEGNTEAFF. The gene calls are TRBV2 and TRBJ1-1; D ambiguous. V was clipped by 3 bases and J by 1 base, with 3 bases between them. Germline-derived CDR1 and CDR2 are SNHLY and FYNNEI. The CDR3 runs 12 residues.

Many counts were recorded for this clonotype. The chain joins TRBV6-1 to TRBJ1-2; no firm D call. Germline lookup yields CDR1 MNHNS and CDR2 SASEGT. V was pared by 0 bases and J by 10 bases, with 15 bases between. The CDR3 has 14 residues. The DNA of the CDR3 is TGTGCCAGCAGTGAAGCCTACACAACGAGCTCCTACACCTTC. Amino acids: CASSEAYTTSSYTF.

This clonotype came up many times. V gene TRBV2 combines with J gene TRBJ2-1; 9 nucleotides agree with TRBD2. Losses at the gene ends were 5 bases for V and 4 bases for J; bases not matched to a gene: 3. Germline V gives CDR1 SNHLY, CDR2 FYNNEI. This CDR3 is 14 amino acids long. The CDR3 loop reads CASSRSGGYNEQFF. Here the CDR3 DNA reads TGTGCCAGCAGTCGGAGCGGGGGGTACAATGAGCAGTTCTTC.

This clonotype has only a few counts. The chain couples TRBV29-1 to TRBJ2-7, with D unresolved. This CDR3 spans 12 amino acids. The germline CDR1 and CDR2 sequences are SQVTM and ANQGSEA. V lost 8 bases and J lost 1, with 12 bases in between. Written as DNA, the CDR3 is TGCAGCACCGCAGATCAATCCTACGAGCAGTACTTC. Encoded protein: CSTADQSYEQYF.

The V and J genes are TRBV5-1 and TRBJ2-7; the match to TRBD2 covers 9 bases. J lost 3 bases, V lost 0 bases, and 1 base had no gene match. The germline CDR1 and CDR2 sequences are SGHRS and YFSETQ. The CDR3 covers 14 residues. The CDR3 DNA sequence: TGCGCCAGCAGCTTGGTGACTAGCGGCTACGAGCAGTACTTC. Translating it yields CASSLVTSGYEQYF.

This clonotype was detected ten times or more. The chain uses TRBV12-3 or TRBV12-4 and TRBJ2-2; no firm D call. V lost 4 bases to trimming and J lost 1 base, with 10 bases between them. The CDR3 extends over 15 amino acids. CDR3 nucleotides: TGTGCCAGCAGTTACGATAACAGGAACACCGGGGAGCTGTTTTTT. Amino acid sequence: CASSYDNRNTGELFF.

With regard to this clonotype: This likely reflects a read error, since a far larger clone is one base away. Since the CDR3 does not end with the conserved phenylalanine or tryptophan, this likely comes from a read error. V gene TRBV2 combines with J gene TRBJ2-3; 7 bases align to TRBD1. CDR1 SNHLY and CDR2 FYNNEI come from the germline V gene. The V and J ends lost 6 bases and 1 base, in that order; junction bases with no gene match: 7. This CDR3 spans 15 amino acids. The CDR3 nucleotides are TGTGCCAGCAGCCAGCGACAGGGTGGCACAGATACGCAGTATTTG. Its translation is CASSQRQGGTDTQYL.

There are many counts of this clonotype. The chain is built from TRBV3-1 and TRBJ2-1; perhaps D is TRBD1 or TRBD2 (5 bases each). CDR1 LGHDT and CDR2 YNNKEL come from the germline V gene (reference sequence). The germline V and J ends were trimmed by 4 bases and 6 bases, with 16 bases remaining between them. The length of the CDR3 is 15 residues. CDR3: CASSLGRGTPNEQFF. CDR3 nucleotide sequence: TGTGCCAGCAGCCTAGGCCGAGGGACCCCCAATGAGCAGTTCTTC.

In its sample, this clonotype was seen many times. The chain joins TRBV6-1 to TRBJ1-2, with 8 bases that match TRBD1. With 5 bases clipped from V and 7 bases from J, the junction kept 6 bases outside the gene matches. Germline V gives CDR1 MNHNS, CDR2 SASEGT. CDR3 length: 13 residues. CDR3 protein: CASSPGQGSGYTF. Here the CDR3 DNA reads TGTGCCAGCAGTCCCGGACAGGGTTCTGGCTACACCTTC.

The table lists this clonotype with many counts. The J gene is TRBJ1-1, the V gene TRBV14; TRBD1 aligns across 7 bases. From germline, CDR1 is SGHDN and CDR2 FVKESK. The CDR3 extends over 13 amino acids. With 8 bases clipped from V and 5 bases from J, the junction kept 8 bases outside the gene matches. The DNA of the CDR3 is TGTGCCAGCGAAAGGGGGCGGGGGACTGAAGCTTTCTTT. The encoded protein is CASERGRGTEAFF.

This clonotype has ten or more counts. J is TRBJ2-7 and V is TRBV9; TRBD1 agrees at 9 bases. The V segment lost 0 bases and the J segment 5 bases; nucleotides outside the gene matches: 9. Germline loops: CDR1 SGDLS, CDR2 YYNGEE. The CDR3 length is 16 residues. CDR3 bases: TGTGCCAGCAGCGTAGGGGCAGGGGACAGGGCCCACGAGCAGTACTTC. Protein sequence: CASSVGAGDRAHEQYF.

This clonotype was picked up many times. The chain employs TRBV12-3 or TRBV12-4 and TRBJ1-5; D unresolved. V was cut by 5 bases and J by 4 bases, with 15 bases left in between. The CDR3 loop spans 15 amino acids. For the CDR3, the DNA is TGTGCCAGCAGTCCCTTTACCGGCTCTAATCAGCCCCAGCATTTT. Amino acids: CASSPFTGSNQPQHF.

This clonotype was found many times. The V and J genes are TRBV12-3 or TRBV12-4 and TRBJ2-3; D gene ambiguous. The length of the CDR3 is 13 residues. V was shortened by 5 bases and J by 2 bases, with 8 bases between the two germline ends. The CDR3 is CASSLRLTDTQYF. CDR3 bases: TGTGCCAGCAGTCTACGCCTCACAGATACGCAGTATTTT.

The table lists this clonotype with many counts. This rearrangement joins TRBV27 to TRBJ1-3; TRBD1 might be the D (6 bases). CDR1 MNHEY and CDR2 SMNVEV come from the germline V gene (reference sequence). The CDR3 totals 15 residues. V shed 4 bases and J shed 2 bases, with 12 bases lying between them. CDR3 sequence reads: CASSSIYRAGNTIYF. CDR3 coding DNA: TGTGCCAGCAGTTCCATATACAGGGCTGGAAACACCATATATTTT.

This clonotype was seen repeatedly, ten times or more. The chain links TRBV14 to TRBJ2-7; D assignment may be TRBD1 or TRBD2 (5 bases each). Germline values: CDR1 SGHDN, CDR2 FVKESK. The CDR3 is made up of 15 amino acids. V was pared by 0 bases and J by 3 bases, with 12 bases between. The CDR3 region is CASSQEWGSDYEQYF. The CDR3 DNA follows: TGTGCCAGCAGCCAAGAATGGGGGAGTGACTACGAGCAGTACTTC.